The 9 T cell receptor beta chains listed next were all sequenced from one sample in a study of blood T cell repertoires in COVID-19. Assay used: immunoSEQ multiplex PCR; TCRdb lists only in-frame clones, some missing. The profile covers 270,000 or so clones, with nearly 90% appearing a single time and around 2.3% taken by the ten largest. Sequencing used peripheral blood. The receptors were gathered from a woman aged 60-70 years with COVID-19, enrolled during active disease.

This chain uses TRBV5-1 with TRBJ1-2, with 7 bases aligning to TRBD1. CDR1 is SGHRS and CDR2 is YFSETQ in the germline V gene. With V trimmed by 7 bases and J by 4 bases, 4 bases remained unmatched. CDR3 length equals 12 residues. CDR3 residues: CASGWDSYGYTF. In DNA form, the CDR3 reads TGCGCCAGCGGCTGGGACAGCTATGGCTACACCTTC.

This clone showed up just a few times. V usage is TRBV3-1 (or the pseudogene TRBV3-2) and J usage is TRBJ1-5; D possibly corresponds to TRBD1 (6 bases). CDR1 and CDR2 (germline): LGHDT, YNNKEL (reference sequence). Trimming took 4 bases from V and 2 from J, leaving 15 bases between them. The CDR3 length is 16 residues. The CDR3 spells CASSPRGGQGNQPQHF. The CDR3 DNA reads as TGTGCCAGCAGCCCCCGCGGGGGCCAGGGCAATCAGCCCCAGCATTTT.

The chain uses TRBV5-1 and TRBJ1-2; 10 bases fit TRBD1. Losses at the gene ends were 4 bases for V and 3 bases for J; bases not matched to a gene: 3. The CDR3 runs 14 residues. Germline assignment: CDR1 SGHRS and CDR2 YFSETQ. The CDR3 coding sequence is TGCGCCAGCAGCCCGACAGGGGGCGACTATGGCTACACCTTC. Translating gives CASSPTGGDYGYTF.

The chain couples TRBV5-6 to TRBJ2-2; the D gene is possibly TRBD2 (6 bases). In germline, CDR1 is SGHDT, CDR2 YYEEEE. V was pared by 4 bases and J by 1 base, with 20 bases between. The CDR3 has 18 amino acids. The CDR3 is CASSARPPGLQNTGELFF. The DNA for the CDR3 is TGTGCCAGCAGCGCCCGCCCCCCGGGACTGCAGAACACCGGGGAGCTGTTTTTT. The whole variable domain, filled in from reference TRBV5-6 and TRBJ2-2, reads DAGVTQSPTHLIKTRGQQVTLRCSPKSGHDTVSWYQQALGQGPQFIFQYYEEEERQRGNFPDRFSGHQFPNYSSELNVNALLLGDSALYLCASSARPPGLQNTGELFFGEGSRLTVL.

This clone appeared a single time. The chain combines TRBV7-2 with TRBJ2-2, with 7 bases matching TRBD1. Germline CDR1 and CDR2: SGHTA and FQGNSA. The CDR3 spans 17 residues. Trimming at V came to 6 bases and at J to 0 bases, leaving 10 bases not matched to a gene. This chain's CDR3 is CASRSRPGQSNTGELFF. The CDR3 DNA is TGTGCCAGCAGATCCAGACCGGGACAGTCGAACACCGGGGAGCTGTTTTTT.

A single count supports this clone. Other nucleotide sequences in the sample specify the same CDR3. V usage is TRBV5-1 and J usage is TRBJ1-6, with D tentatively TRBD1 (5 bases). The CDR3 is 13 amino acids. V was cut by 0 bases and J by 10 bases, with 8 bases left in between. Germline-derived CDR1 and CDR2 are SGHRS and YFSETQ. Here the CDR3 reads CASSLDRGSPLHF. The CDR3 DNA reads TGCGCCAGCAGCTTGGATCGGGGGTCACCCCTCCACTTT.

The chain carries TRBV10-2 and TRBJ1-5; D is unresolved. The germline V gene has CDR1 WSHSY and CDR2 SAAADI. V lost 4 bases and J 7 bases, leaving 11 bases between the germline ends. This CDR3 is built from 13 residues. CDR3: CASSVIDTQPQHF. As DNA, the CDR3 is TGCGCCAGCAGTGTCATAGACACGCAGCCCCAGCATTTT.

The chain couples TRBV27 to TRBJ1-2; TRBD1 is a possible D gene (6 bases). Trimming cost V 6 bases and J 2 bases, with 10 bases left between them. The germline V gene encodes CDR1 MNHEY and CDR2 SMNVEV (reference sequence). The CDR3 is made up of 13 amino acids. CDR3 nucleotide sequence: TGTGCCAGCAGGTTGGGGGCCAACTATGGCTACACCTTC. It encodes CASRLGANYGYTF.

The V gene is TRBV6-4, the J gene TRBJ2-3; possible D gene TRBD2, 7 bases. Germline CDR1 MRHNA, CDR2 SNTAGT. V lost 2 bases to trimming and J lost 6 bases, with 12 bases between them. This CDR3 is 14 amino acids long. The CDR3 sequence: CASSDGGAGDTQYF. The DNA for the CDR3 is TGTGCCAGCAGTGACGGGGGGGCCGGGGATACGCAGTATTTT.